These T cell receptor beta chains were read from a single sample in a study of shared clonotypes between healthy human individuals. Sequencing used immunoSEQ multiplex PCR; TCRdb keeps in-frame clones, though not all of them. The sample gives roughly 1,000,000 clones, about 84% of which show up once; more than 0.55% is in the top ten. Sequenced input: memory CD4+ T cells from PBMCs. These receptors all stem from a young man in good health. Some clones in this sample may be carry-over from other donors' samples. The CDR3 runs from the conserved cysteine through the conserved F or W. D genes are given only for firm matches. The size field is filled for only some rows; it gives once, few, many or a size class.

abundance: once
v_gene: TRBV5-1
j_gene: TRBJ1-1
d_gene: -
CDR3nt: TGCGCCAGCAGCTTGTATGGGGTTAGGAACACTGAAGCTTTCTTT
CDR3aa: CASSLYGVRNTEAFF

abundance: -
v_gene: TRBV30
j_gene: TRBJ1-5
d_gene: -
CDR3nt: TGTGCCTGGAAGTCGGGGCAGCCCCAGCATTTT
CDR3aa: CAWKSGQPQHF

abundance: -
v_gene: TRBV2
j_gene: TRBJ1-5
d_gene: -
CDR3nt: TGTGCCAGCAGTGATGGTTTCGGAAATCAGCCCCAGCATTTT
CDR3aa: CASSDGFGNQPQHF

abundance: -
v_gene: TRBV7-3
j_gene: TRBJ2-1
d_gene: -
CDR3nt: TGTGCCAGCAGCCCCCCTGGGACACCGGGCAATGAGCAGTTCTTC
CDR3aa: CASSPPGTPGNEQFF

abundance: many
v_gene: TRBV2
j_gene: TRBJ2-5
d_gene: -
CDR3nt: TGTGCCAGCAGTAGAGGGGAGACCCAGTACTTC
CDR3aa: CASSRGETQYF

abundance: -
v_gene: TRBV30
j_gene: TRBJ2-7
d_gene: -
CDR3nt: TGTGCCTGGAGGGACAGCACCTACGAGCAGTACTTC
CDR3aa: CAWRDSTYEQYF

abundance: -
v_gene: TRBV7-3
j_gene: TRBJ1-2
d_gene: -
CDR3nt: TGTGCCAGCAGCCCCAACGGACAGCAACCCTATGGCTACACCTTC
CDR3aa: CASSPNGQQPYGYTF

abundance: -
v_gene: TRBV28
j_gene: TRBJ2-7
d_gene: -
CDR3nt: TGTGCCAGCAGTTCGGGCCTGAGCTCCTACGAGCAGTACTTC
CDR3aa: CASSSGLSSYEQYF

abundance: -
v_gene: TRBV5-1
j_gene: TRBJ2-2
d_gene: -
CDR3nt: TGCGCCAGCAGCTTACTTCCGGGACAAGTCACCGGGGAGCTGTTTTTT
CDR3aa: CASSLLPGQVTGELFF

abundance: -
v_gene: TRBV28
j_gene: TRBJ1-5
d_gene: TRBD1
CDR3nt: TGTGCCAGCATCCCGGGGGGGACAGGGGTTAGTAATCAGCCCCAGCATTTT
CDR3aa: CASIPGGTGVSNQPQHF

abundance: few
v_gene: TRBV7-8
j_gene: TRBJ1-1
d_gene: -
CDR3nt: TGTGCCAGCAGCTTAGCTAGCGCCAACACTGAAGCTTTCTTT
CDR3aa: CASSLASANTEAFF

abundance: -
v_gene: TRBV14
j_gene: TRBJ1-4
d_gene: -
CDR3nt: TGTGCCAGCAGCCAAGAGGGGAGGTGGGAAAAACTGTTTTTT
CDR3aa: CASSQEGRWEKLFF

abundance: -
v_gene: TRBV29-1
j_gene: TRBJ1-3
d_gene: -
CDR3nt: TGCAGCGTCCGGACGTTCTCTGGAAACACCATATATTTT
CDR3aa: CSVRTFSGNTIYF

abundance: few
v_gene: TRBV27
j_gene: TRBJ2-1
d_gene: TRBD2
CDR3nt: TGTGCCAGCAGTTTAGGCCGACTAGCGTACAATGAGCAGTTCTTC
CDR3aa: CASSLGRLAYNEQFF

abundance: -
v_gene: TRBV10-2
j_gene: TRBJ2-5
d_gene: TRBD2
CDR3nt: TGCGCCAGCAGTGAGGGGCTAGCGGGATGGAAGACCCAGTACTTC
CDR3aa: CASSEGLAGWKTQYF